This TCR beta chain was recorded in a study of molecular identifiers for immune sequencing clone quantification (dated by TCRdb to between 2018 and 2020). As for the study more broadly: For a replicate experiment, RNA from approximately 20,000 or 100,000 naive CD8 T cells was divided into five aliquots, and four of the five aliquots were sequenced. This methods study benchmarked molecular-identifier clustering-based TCR repertoire sequencing (MIDCIRS) and TCR RNA copy counting, using CD8 T cells to do so. Findings and caveats that apply to the study as a whole: In CMV-specific effector cells, over 99% of molecules were held by clones above 20 RNA copies, whereas under 1% of molecules were held by such clones in naive cells. Highly expanded clone sizes could be underestimated if identical TCR molecules share a barcode. Modeling gave around 2.7 recovered TCR RNA copies per cell versus around 10 by digital PCR, implying roughly 28% capture efficiency. Spiked-in Jurkat TCR RNA equal to a single cell's worth was reported to be detectable even within 1,200,000 naive CD8 T cells. The naive libraries included spiked-in Jurkat TCR RNA (about 11 copies' worth), and this RNA is not part of the donor repertoire. When barcode sub-clustering was left out, chimeric consensus sequences inflated TCR diversity, with chimeras reaching as high as 47%.

Naive CD8 T cell libraries were made from approximately 20,000 to 1,000,000 sorted cells using 10%, 30% or 50% of purified RNA. On a BD FACSAria II, naive CD8 T cells were FACS-sorted as CD8+CD4-CCR7+CD45RA+ and collected into RLT Plus buffer. Roughly ten TCR copies' worth of Jurkat RNA were spiked into roughly 17,000-1,100,000 naive CD8 T cell samples to test detection sensitivity. CD8 T cells were enriched using RosetteSep CD8+ T Cell Enrichment Cocktail and Ficoll-Paque, and the enriched cells then underwent ACK red cell lysis. This clonotype was seen a handful of times. No antigen is known for it. Base qualities were left out, and no much larger clone turns up one base away. The library was built by means of PCR. Data came from an Illumina HiSeq 4000. Bulk TCR libraries were made following a previously described method, with the TCR primers given in Table S5. The Qiagen AllPrep DNA/RNA kit was used to purify total RNA. Before analysis, reads from multiple sequencing runs of the same library were pooled. Concerning the study's data processing: Only reads with exact TCR constant sequence were kept, trimmed to 150 nt, and grouped by their 12-nt molecular barcodes. Reads inside each barcode group were sub-clustered using a 15% Levenshtein threshold, and a quality-weighted consensus sequence was constructed for each RNA molecule. Non-functional sequences were excluded, and lower-count sequences lying one edit away from another sequence were also excluded. Based on a fit of two negative binomial distributions, barcode sub-clusters having less than 20% of the maximum read count were discarded. TCRdb trimmed public reads at Q25 via fastp, called clones via MiXCR and kept in-frame beta chains. Each CDR3 protein appears once, grouped with its most common genes and DNA. The V and J calls follow TCRdb's processing rather than the paper's. Recorded for this sample are 550,000 to 750,000 distinct CDR3 sequences; about 20% of them occurred a single time. The top ten constitute 0.75% to 0.95% of the sample.

Taken from cysteine to phenylalanine, the CDR3 has 16 residues. The CDR3 DNA has 48 bases and is translated from base 1. In the germline V gene, CDR1 corresponds to SQVTM and CDR2 to ANQGSEA. The junction shows trimming of 8 bases on V and 5 bases on J, and the gene matches do not reach 13 bases of it. This receptor chain uses TRBV29-1 and TRBJ2-5; 14 bases in between match TRBD2. The source material was naive CD8+ T cells from blood, with Jurkat cell RNA spiked in. The cell subset or site label, as the study defines it: FACS-sorted CD8+CD4-CCR7+CD45RA+ naive T cells. This TCR came from a human donor in good health. Some libraries in this study had Jurkat cell RNA spiked in. The CDR3 region: CSIGSGTSGSGETQYF. The DNA sequence is given as TGCAGCATCGGTAGTGGGACTAGCGGGAGTGGTGAGACCCAGTACTTC.